This entry lists 12 T cell receptor beta chains sequenced from one sample in a study of regulatory T cells in long-lasting Graves disease. Time point reported: persistent/refractory GD, antithyroid drugs over 5 years with positive TRAb. Construction of the TCR library relied on RNA isolated from PBMCs. Sequencing libraries for TCR beta were prepared with iRepertoire HTBI primers and Arm-PCR of CDR3 regions. TCRdb recomputed calls from the multiplex PCR reads with MiXCR, one row per CDR3 protein. The table includes 420,000 or so distinct CDR3 sequences, about a quarter detected once. The sample in question was peripheral blood mononuclear cells (PBMCs), obtained when the disease was refractory, from a patient treated with antithyroid drugs. All receptors come from a female donor with Graves disease.

V and J are TRBV12-5 and TRBJ2-1, with 11 nucleotides matching TRBD2. CDR3 length: 15 amino acids. Germline trimming cut 6 bases from V and 0 bases from J; bases unmatched to any gene: 1. Germline lookup yields CDR1 LGHNT and CDR2 FRNRAP. The CDR3: CASGTSGSSYNEQFF. The CDR3, as DNA: TGTGCTAGTGGAACTAGCGGGAGCTCCTACAATGAGCAGTTCTTC.

This clonotype has ten or more counts. The rearrangement uses TRBV24-1 and TRBJ2-5, with a tentative D call TRBD1 (6 bases). The CDR3 totals 15 residues. Trimming shortened V by 4 bases and J by 2 bases, and 13 bases separated the two germline ends. The germline V gene has CDR1 KGHDR and CDR2 SFDVKD. CDR3 sequence: CATSDTKQGQETQYF. The CDR3 DNA is TGTGCCACCAGTGACACCAAACAGGGTCAAGAGACCCAGTACTTC.

This clonotype was seen repeatedly, ten times or more. The chain carries TRBV2 and TRBJ1-1, with 12 bases matching TRBD1. Germline-derived CDR1 and CDR2 are SNHLY and FYNNEI. Trimming at V came to 4 bases and at J to 10 bases, leaving 10 bases not matched to a gene. The CDR3 runs to 15 residues. The CDR3 sequence is CASSVGTGGADSAFF. The CDR3 nucleotides read TGTGCCAGCAGTGTAGGGACAGGGGGCGCAGACTCAGCTTTCTTT.

This clonotype was recorded many times. The V and J genes are TRBV20-1 and TRBJ2-7, with 7 bases fitting TRBD2. The germline V gene has CDR1 DFQATT and CDR2 SNEGSKA (reference sequence). V lost 0 bases and J lost 0; bases outside the gene matches: 5. The CDR3 spans 15 residues. Here the CDR3 reads CSARDGEGLSYEQYF. CDR3 nucleotides: TGCAGTGCTAGAGATGGGGAGGGACTCTCCTACGAGCAGTACTTC.

This clonotype was observed many times. The chain couples TRBV6-1 to TRBJ1-2; 7 bases align to TRBD1. The CDR3 is 13 residues long. The junction had 9 bases not matched to a gene; V was cut back by 11 bases and J by 3 bases. CDR1 is MNHNS and CDR2 is SASEGT in the germline V gene. The CDR3 loop is CAVRDSGYYGYTF. The CDR3 region has the DNA TGTGCCGTACGGGACAGCGGTTACTATGGCTACACCTTC.

The table lists this clonotype with a count of one. The CDR3, as DNA: TGCGCCAGCAGCGTACAGGGCATGAACACTGAAGCTTTCTTT. Amino acid sequence: CASSVQGMNTEAFF. V and J are TRBV5-1 and TRBJ1-1; tentatively, D is TRBD1 (6 bases). The V gene's germline CDR1 is SGHRS and CDR2 YFSETQ. V shed 4 bases and J shed 0 bases, with 10 bases lying between them. The CDR3 totals 14 residues.

The rearrangement links TRBV6-1 to TRBJ2-7; 12 nucleotides line up with TRBD2. The V segment lost 4 bases and the J segment 6 bases; nucleotides outside the gene matches: 4. In germline, CDR1 is MNHNS, CDR2 SASEGT. The CDR3 sequence is 14 residues long. The CDR3 DNA follows: TGTGCCAGCAGTGCGACTAGCGGGAGTCTCGAGCAGTACTTC. Translating it yields CASSATSGSLEQYF.

This clonotype was counted a few times. The chain employs TRBV29-1 and TRBJ1-1; D unclear. The CDR3 runs to 13 residues. V was clipped by 7 bases and J by 0 bases, with 12 bases between them. Germline CDR1 and CDR2: SQVTM and ANQGSEA. The CDR3 here is CSAETSMNTEAFF. In nucleotides, the CDR3 is TGCAGCGCTGAGACAAGCATGAACACTGAAGCTTTCTTT.

This clonotype was detected once. The J gene is TRBJ2-5, the V gene TRBV5-4; D unclear. This CDR3 region has 13 residues. V was shortened by 1 base and J by 1 base, with 5 bases between the two germline ends. The germline V gene encodes CDR1 SGHNT and CDR2 YYREEE (reference sequence). CDR3 region: CASSLKAQETQYF. CDR3 in DNA: TGTGCCAGCAGCTTGAAGGCCCAAGAGACCCAGTACTTC.

V gene TRBV27 combines with J gene TRBJ2-1; the match to TRBD2 covers 7 bases. Per the germline V gene, CDR1 is MNHEY and CDR2 is SMNVEV (reference sequence). CDR3 length equals 14 residues. The junction had 6 bases not matched to a gene; V was cut back by 10 bases and J by 0 bases. The CDR3 region is CATSKRGSYNEQFF. The CDR3 DNA follows: TGTGCCACCTCAAAGCGGGGCTCCTACAATGAGCAGTTCTTC.

This clonotype has only a few counts. The DNA of the CDR3 is TGCGCCAGCAGCCCACAGGGACCCTACACCGGGGAGCTGTTTTTT. Translation gives CASSPQGPYTGELFF. The chain carries TRBV5-1 and TRBJ2-2; D may be TRBD1 (6 bases). This CDR3 spans 15 amino acids. The germline V gene encodes CDR1 SGHRS and CDR2 YFSETQ. V was cut by 4 bases and J by 3 bases, with 13 bases left in between.

This clonotype turned up a few times. This chain uses TRBV18 with TRBJ1-4, with no clear D. The CDR3 has 14 amino acids. Trimming cost V 4 bases and J 4 bases, with 10 bases left between them. The V gene's germline CDR1 is KGHSH and CDR2 LQKENI. The CDR3 DNA follows: TGTGCCAGCTCACGCGCAGATAATAATGAAAAACTGTTTTTT. Protein: CASSRADNNEKLFF.